The 11 T cell receptor beta chains below were found in one sample sequenced in a study of blood T cells in healthy people across ages. Using a J-beta primer mix together with a sample-barcoded 5' primer, a second PCR was run for roughly 7 to 11 cycles. TCRdb ran MiXCR on the 5' RACE reads and lists one entry per CDR3 protein. Of some 790,000 distinct CDR3 sequences in the sample, 29% were seen once. Sequencing was done on a sample of blood. These receptors came from a woman of 80 years or more in good health.

This clonotype has ten or more counts. This chain links TRBV7-9 with TRBJ2-4, with TRBD1 matching 7 bases. Trimming took 0 bases from V and 0 from J; bases not matched to a gene: 8. This CDR3 has 18 residues. Germline CDR1 is SEHNR and CDR2 is FQNEAQ (reference sequence). This CDR3 reads CASSLAEGAGLAKNIQYF. The CDR3 DNA is TGTGCCAGCAGCTTAGCTGAGGGGGCAGGATTAGCCAAAAACATTCAGTACTTC. The full variable domain, rest sourced from reference TRBV7-9 and TRBJ2-4, is DTGVSQNPRHKITKRGQNVTFRCDPISEHNRLYWYRQTLGQGPEFLTYFQNEAQLEKSRLLSDRFSAERPKGSFSTLEIQRTEQGDSAMYLCASSLAEGAGLAKNIQYFGAGTRLSVL.

The chain joins TRBV6-2 or TRBV6-3 to TRBJ1-2, with D hard to call. Germline lookup yields CDR1 MNHEY and CDR2 SVGEGT. The CDR3 consists of 14 residues. Between the trimmed V and J ends, which lost 8 bases and 0 bases, there was a span of 13 bases. CDR3 in amino acids: CASGRGNSNYGYTF. The CDR3 DNA sequence: TGTGCCAGCGGACGGGGAAACTCTAACTATGGCTACACCTTC.

Only a few counts were recorded for this clonotype. V and J are TRBV9 and TRBJ2-3, with TRBD2 as a possible D gene (6 bases). V lost 3 bases and J 0 bases, leaving 14 bases between the germline ends. The CDR3 contains 16 residues. In germline, CDR1 is SGDLS, CDR2 YYNGEE. DNA of the CDR3: TGTGCCAGCAGCGGCCAAAGCGGGCTCAGCACAGATACGCAGTATTTT. Protein: CASSGQSGLSTDTQYF.

This clonotype was counted many times. The V and J genes are TRBV4-2 and TRBJ1-2; D is perhaps TRBD1 (5 bases). This CDR3 has 14 amino acids. V was shortened by 1 base and J by 4 bases, with 10 bases between the two germline ends. Per the germline V gene, CDR1 is LGHNA and CDR2 is YNFKEQ. CDR3 amino acids: CASSQVRGTYGYTF. CDR3 DNA sequence: TGTGCCAGCAGCCAAGTCCGGGGGACCTATGGCTACACCTTC.

This clonotype was recorded a few times. J is TRBJ2-4 and V is TRBV5-1; 9 bases fit TRBD1. CDR3 length: 17 residues. The germline gives CDR1 SGHRS, CDR2 YFSETQ. V shed 0 bases and J 5 bases; nucleotides not matched to a gene: 9. CDR3 DNA sequence: TGCGCCAGCAGCTTGGAACAGGGGGCGACGAAGCAAAACATTCAGTACTTC. Amino acid sequence: CASSLEQGATKQNIQYF.

The chain links TRBV7-2 to TRBJ2-6, with D perhaps being TRBD1 or TRBD2 (5 bases each). CDR1 SGHTA and CDR2 FQGNSA come from the germline V gene. Trimming stripped 5 bases from V and 1 base from J, with 9 bases between. The CDR3 has 15 residues. The CDR3 loop reads CASSEGISGANVLTF. CDR3 coding DNA: TGTGCCAGCAGCGAGGGGATATCTGGGGCCAACGTCCTGACTTTC.

The rearrangement uses TRBV3-1 and TRBJ2-2; 8 bases align to TRBD2. Trimming took 2 bases from V and 1 from J; bases not matched to a gene: 6. From germline, CDR1 is LGHDT and CDR2 YNNKEL (reference sequence). The CDR3 is 17 residues long. The CDR3 reads CASSQFGGGLNTGELFF. The CDR3 DNA reads as TGTGCCAGCAGCCAATTTGGCGGGGGGTTGAACACCGGGGAGCTGTTTTTT. Looking up the rest from reference TRBV3-1 and TRBJ2-2 gives the full variable domain: DTAVSQTPKYLVTQMGNDKSIKCEQNLGHDTMYWYKQDSKKFLKIMFSYNNKELIINETVPNRFSPKSPDKAHLNLHINSLELGDSAVYFCASSQFGGGLNTGELFFGEGSRLTVL.

Note on this clonotype: Being one base from a much bigger clone, this may be a read error. The V gene is TRBV20-1, the J gene TRBJ2-3, with 8 bases matching TRBD2. Trimming cost V 5 bases and J 2 bases; bases outside gene matches: 6. Germline CDR1 DFQATT, CDR2 SNEGSKA (reference sequence). The CDR3 contains 14 residues. In DNA, the CDR3 is TGCAGTGCTTTTAGCGGGGAGGTCACAGATACGCAGTATTTT. Protein sequence: CSAFSGEVTDTQYF.

This clonotype was recorded at least ten times. This chain joins TRBV28 and TRBJ2-5, with TRBD1 as a possible D gene (6 bases). Trimming left V 4 bases short and J 5 bases short, with 17 bases between. This CDR3 has 15 amino acids. Germline-derived CDR1 and CDR2 are MDHEN and SYDVKM. In DNA form, the CDR3 reads TGTGCCAGCAGTTCCGGTGGGACACGCCGGGAGACCCAGTACTTC. Its protein product is CASSSGGTRRETQYF.

The chain carries TRBV18 and TRBJ1-1, with 10 bases that match TRBD1. This CDR3 is built from 18 residues. V was pared by 4 bases and J by 0 bases, with 11 bases of the junction left unmatched. The germline V gene encodes CDR1 KGHSH and CDR2 LQKENI. The CDR3 here is CASSLNAGTGALNTEAFF. CDR3 sequence (DNA): TGTGCCAGCTCACTAAACGCCGGGACAGGGGCCTTGAACACTGAAGCTTTCTTT.

This clonotype was seen a handful of times. The chain is built from TRBV12-3 or TRBV12-4 and TRBJ1-6, with D tentatively TRBD1 (5 bases). Trimming took off 4 bases at V and 10 bases at J, with 11 bases between the two ends. This CDR3 spans 13 amino acids. CDR3 loop: CASSSFWGSPLHF. CDR3 bases: TGTGCCAGCAGTTCCTTCTGGGGCTCACCCCTCCACTTT.